The T cell receptor beta chain described here comes from a study of T cell responses to AZD1222 COVID-19 vaccine. Whole-study results and caveats: Among spike-specific TCRs, nearly half reportedly target unmutated variant regions. Clonal diversity was possibly underestimated, and white British individuals and females predominated among donors.

Measured with immunoSEQ multiplex PCR; TCRdb has only the in-frame clones, and not every one. The sample has some 140,000 clones; 80% to 90% are singletons. Notes on this clone: What it recognizes is unknown.

The ends were cut back, 4 bases at V and 5 bases at J, with 14 bases in the middle. CDR3 size: 14 residues. In germline, CDR1 is SGHDN, CDR2 FVKESK. This TCR was recovered from an adult in good health. The chain has TRBV14 and TRBJ2-5; a possible D gene is TRBD2 (5 bases). Here the sequenced sample was peripheral blood, taken on day 0 of AZD1222 vaccination. CDR3 bases: TGTGCCAGCAGCCCCCTCGGGGTCGGGGAGACCCAGTACTTC. Residues: CASSPLGVGETQYF.